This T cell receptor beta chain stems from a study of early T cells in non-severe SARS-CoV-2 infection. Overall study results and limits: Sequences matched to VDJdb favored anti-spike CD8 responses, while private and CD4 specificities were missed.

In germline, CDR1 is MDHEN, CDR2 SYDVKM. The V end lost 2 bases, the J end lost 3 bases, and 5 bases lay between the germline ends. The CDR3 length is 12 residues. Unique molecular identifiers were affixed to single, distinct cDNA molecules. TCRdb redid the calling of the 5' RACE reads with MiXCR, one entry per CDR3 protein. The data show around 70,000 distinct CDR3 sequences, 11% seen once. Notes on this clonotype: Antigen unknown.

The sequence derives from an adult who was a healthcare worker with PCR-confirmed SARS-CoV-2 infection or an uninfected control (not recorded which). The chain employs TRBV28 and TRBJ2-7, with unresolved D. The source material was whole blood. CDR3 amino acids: CASSLRNYEQYF. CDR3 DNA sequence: TGTGCCAGCAGTTTACGGAACTACGAGCAGTACTTC.